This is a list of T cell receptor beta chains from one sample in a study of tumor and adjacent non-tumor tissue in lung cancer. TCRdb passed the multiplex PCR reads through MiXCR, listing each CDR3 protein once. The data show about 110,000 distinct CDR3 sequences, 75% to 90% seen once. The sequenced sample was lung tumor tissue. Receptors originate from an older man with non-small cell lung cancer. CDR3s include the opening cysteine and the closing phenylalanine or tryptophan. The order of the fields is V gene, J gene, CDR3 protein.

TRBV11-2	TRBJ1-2	CAGSSPMMPESYGYTF
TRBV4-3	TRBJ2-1	CASSQDTAGAEYNEHFF
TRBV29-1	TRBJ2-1	CSVWGRRNEQSF
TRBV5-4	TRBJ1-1	CAISIDRGNTGAFF
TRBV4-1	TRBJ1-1	CASNQDTGLNTEAFF
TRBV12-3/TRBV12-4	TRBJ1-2	CASSLYVGGNYCYTF
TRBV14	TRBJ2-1	CASSIQGPYNEQFF
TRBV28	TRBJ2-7	CANIQSGRYEQYF
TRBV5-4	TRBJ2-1	CVSNLGLAGEINEQFF
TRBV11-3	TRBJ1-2	CASSRSGVYGCTF